This TCR beta chain was sequenced in a study of blood T cells in healthy people across ages. Researchers collected approximately 9.5 milliliters of peripheral blood from every single donor. The CDR3 loop spans 13 amino acids. The germline V gene encodes CDR1 SEHNR and CDR2 FQNEAQ (reference sequence). About this clonotype: Compared with germline, one end of the junction differs, possibly owing to a read error.

A second PCR, run for roughly 7 to 12 cycles, used a sample-barcoded 5' primer plus a J-beta primer mix. TCRdb used MiXCR to reprocess the 5' RACE reads, holding one entry per CDR3 protein. The data show roughly 560,000 distinct CDR3 sequences, approximately 25% seen once. The same data also went into a second study, on T cells of mothers and their children. That source notes: A few healthy Caucasian mothers served as donors, and their six children did as well.

The TCR sequence derives from a boy younger than 18 in good health. V is TRBV7-9 and J is TRBJ2-5; TRBD1 matches 7 bases. Sequenced sample: blood. CDR3 region: CVSSKGAQETQYF. CDR3 nucleotide sequence: TGTGTCAGCTCCAAGGGGGCACAAGAGACCCAGTACTTC.